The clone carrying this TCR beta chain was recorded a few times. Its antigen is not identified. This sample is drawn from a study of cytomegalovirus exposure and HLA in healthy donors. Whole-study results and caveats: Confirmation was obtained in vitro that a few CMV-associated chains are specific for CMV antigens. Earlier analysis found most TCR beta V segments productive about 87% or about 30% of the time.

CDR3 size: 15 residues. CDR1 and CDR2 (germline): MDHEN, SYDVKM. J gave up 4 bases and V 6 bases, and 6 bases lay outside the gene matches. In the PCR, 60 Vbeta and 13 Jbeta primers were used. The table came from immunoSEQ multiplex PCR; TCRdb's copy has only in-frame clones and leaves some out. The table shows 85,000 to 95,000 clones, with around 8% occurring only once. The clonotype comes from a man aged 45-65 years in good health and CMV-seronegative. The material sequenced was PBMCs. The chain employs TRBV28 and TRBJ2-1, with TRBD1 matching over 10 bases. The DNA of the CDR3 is TGTGCCAGCAGACCGGGACAGGGGTATTACAATGAGCAGTTCTTC. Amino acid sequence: CASRPGQGYYNEQFF.